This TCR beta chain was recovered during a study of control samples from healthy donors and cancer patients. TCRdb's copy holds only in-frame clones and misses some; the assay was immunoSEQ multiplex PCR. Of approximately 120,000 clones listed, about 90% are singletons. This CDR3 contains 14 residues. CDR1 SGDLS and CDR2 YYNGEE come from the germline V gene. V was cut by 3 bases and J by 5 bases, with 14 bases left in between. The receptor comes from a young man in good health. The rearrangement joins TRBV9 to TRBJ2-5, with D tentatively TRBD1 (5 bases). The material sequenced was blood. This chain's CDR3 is CASSEGPTAETQYF. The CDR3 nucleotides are TGTGCCAGCAGCGAGGGGCCCACTGCGGAGACCCAGTACTTC.